The present entry profiles one T cell receptor (beta chain) with its context. Sorted subsets were amplified in replicate PCRs using about 200 ng DNA, some 31,000 T cell genomes. Measured with immunoSEQ multiplex PCR; TCRdb has only the in-frame clones, and not every one. The table lists about 2.3 million clones, about 92% of them singletons. These data belong to a study of shared clonotypes between healthy human individuals. V was cut by 5 bases and J by 5 bases, with 13 bases left in between. Germline CDR1 and CDR2: SGHVS and FQNEAQ. There are 14 residues in the CDR3. The chain carries TRBV7-8 and TRBJ1-3; perhaps TRBD1 as D (5 bases). The sequenced sample was naive CD4+ T cells from PBMCs. Subset given: CD45RA+ positively selected. The TCR was taken from a man aged 18 to 29 in good health. Some clones in this sample may be carry-over from other donors' samples. CDR3 loop: CASSAGHRRNTIYF. The CDR3 bases are TGTGCCAGCAGCGCCGGACATCGTAGAAACACCATATATTTT.